These 8 T cell receptor beta chains came from one sample sequenced in a study of OX40 agonist ivuxolimab in advanced cancers. Sequencing was performed with immunoSEQ multiplex PCR; in TCRdb, only in-frame clones are kept and a portion is missing. The repertoire holds tens of thousands of clones, with around 83% as singletons. The sequences come from CD4+ or CD8+ T cells sorted from blood, collected in a trial of the OX40 agonist ivuxolimab. The source of these receptors is an adult with an advanced solid tumor such as melanoma, head and neck, liver or kidney cancer.

The genes are TRBV5-4 and TRBJ1-2; 8 nucleotides align to TRBD1. Germline V lookup: CDR1 SGHNT, CDR2 YYREEE (reference sequence). The CDR3 sequence is 15 residues long. V lost 4 bases and J lost 2; bases outside the gene matches: 7. CDR3 nucleotide sequence: TGTGCCAGCAGCCCACCGGGACAGGAAAACTATGGCTACACCTTC. Translation gives CASSPPGQENYGYTF. The variable domain in full, completed from reference TRBV5-4 and TRBJ1-2, reads ETGVTQSPTHLIKTRGQQVTLRCSSQSGHNTVSWYQQALGQGPQFIFQYYREEENGRGNFPPRFSGLQFPNYSSELNVNALELDDSALYLCASSPPGQENYGYTFGSGTRLTVV.

The chain joins TRBV6-1 to TRBJ1-1; a weak D match, TRBD1 (6 bases). Germline V CDR1 and CDR2: MNHNS, SASEGT. This CDR3 has 15 amino acids. Trimming cost V 3 bases and J 6 bases, with 17 bases left between them. CDR3 in amino acids: CASSDRGTPIPEAFF. The CDR3 nucleotides are TGTGCCAGCAGTGATCGCGGGACACCGATCCCTGAAGCTTTCTTT.

The V call is TRBV2, the J call TRBJ1-6; no clear D. Germline V lookup: CDR1 SNHLY, CDR2 FYNNEI. The CDR3 is 15 amino acids. The ends were cut back, 1 base at V and 7 bases at J, with 11 bases in the middle. CDR3 loop: CASSEGGLGNSPLHF. CDR3 in DNA: TGTGCCAGCAGTGAAGGAGGGCTTGGAAATTCACCCCTCCACTTT.

This clone was seen a few times. The chain combines TRBV18 with TRBJ1-2; 12 positions agree with TRBD1. The CDR3 consists of 15 residues. With 3 bases clipped from V and 6 bases from J, the junction kept 5 bases outside the gene matches. The V gene's germline CDR1 is KGHSH and CDR2 LQKENI. For the CDR3, the DNA is TGTGCCAGCTCACCTTCCGGGACAGGGGGCAATGGCTACACCTTC. Protein: CASSPSGTGGNGYTF.

The V call is TRBV5-1, the J call TRBJ1-2; D is unresolved. The CDR3 length is 14 residues. V was clipped by 4 bases and J by 4 bases, with 14 bases between them. From germline, CDR1 is SGHRS and CDR2 YFSETQ. The CDR3 spells CASSPARPTYGYTF. The CDR3, as DNA: TGCGCCAGCAGCCCAGCGAGGCCGACCTATGGCTACACCTTC.

This rearrangement joins TRBV25-1 to TRBJ2-3; 9 bases fit TRBD2. Germline trimming cut 6 bases from V and 2 bases from J; bases unmatched to any gene: 6. This CDR3 is built from 15 residues. CDR1 is MGHDK and CDR2 is SYGVNS in the germline V gene. CDR3: CASRGLAGSTDTQYF. CDR3 nucleotides: TGTGCCAGCAGAGGGCTAGCGGGGTCCACAGATACGCAGTATTTT.

The chain has TRBV15 and TRBJ1-5, with 9 bases identical to TRBD1. The junction had 8 bases not matched to a gene; V was cut back by 4 bases and J by 4 bases. The germline gives CDR1 LNHNV, CDR2 YYDKDF (reference sequence). This CDR3 is 16 amino acids long. CDR3 DNA sequence: TGTGCCACCAGCAAAACCGGGACAGGGTCGAATCAGCCCCAGCATTTT. It encodes CATSKTGTGSNQPQHF.

The chain uses TRBV7-7 and TRBJ2-5, with a weak D call TRBD1 (6 bases). Trimming took 5 bases from V and 5 from J, leaving 15 bases between them. Looked up from germline, CDR1 is SSHAT and CDR2 is FNYEAQ (reference sequence). The CDR3 contains 14 residues. CDR3 in DNA: TGTGCCAGCAGCCGCACAGGGCTGGGGGAGACCCAGTACTTC. Amino acids: CASSRTGLGETQYF.